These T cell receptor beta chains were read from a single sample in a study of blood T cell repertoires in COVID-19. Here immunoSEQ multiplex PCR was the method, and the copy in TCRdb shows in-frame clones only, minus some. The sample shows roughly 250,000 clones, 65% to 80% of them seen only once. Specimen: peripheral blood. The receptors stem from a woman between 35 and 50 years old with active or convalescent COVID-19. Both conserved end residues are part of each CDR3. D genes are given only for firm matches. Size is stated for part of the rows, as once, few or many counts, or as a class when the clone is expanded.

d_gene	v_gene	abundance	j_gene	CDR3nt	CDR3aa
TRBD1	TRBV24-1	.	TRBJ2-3	TGTGCCACCAGGGACAGGCTTAGCACAGATACGCAGTATTTT	CATRDRLSTDTQYF
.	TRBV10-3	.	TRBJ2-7	TGTGCCATCAGTGAAAGAGGACAAGACGAGCAGTACTTC	CAISERGQDEQYF
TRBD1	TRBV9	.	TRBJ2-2	TGTGCCAGCAGCGTAGGGGGCAGGGGGCTCGGCGGGGAGCTGTTTTTT	CASSVGGRGLGGELFF
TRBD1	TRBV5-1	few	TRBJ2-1	TGCGCCAGCAGCACAAACACAGGGGTCGGCTTCAATGAGCAGTTCTTC	CASSTNTGVGFNEQFF
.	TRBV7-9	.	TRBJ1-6	TGTGCCGAGAGCTCCTATAATTCACCCCTCCACTTT	CAESSYNSPLHF
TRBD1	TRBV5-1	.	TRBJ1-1	TGCGCCAGCAGCTTGGCGGCAGGGGGCGCCTCGGACACTGAAGCTTTCTTT	CASSLAAGGASDTEAFF
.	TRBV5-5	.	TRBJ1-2	TGTGCCAGCAGCTTGTCGGGGGACTATGGCTACACCTTC	CASSLSGDYGYTF
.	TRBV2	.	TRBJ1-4	TGTGCCAGCACCAGGGTCGGGGAAAAACTGTTTTTT	CASTRVGEKLFF
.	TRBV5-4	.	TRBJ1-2	TGTGCCAGCAGCTTGGAAGCTGACAGGGGCTACACCTTC	CASSLEADRGYTF
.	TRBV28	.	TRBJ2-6	TGTGCCAGCAGTTTATACGCAGGGAAATCCTCAACTTCTGGGGCCAACGTCCTGACTTTC	CASSLYAGKSSTSGANVLTF
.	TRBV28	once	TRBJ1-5	TGTGCCAGCCTTCAGACAGGTGTCAAAAAGAGGGATCAGCCCCAGCATTTT	CASLQTGVKKRDQPQHF
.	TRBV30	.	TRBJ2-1	TGTGCCTTCCGGACGGGGAGCTCCTACAATGAGCAGTTCTTC	CAFRTGSSYNEQFF
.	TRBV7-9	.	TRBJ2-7	TGTGCCAGCAGCCCACGAGGGGGTGGAGGGGGCAGCGGGTACGAGCAGTACTTC	CASSPRGGGGGSGYEQYF
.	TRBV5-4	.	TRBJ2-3	TGTGCCAGCAGCTTCGGACTGACTGGAGATACGCAGTATTTT	CASSFGLTGDTQYF
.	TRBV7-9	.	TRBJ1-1	TGTGCCAGCAGCCCCCTAGAGAACACTGAAGCTTTCTTT	CASSPLENTEAFF
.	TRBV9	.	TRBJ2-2	TGTGCCAGCAGCGTATTGGCGGGGGCTGACGGGGAGCTGTTTTTT	CASSVLAGADGELFF
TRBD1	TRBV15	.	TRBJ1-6	TGTGCCACCAGCAGAGATCGACAGGGGTGGTCCTATAATTCACCCCTCCACTTT	CATSRDRQGWSYNSPLHF
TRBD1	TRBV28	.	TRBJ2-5	TGTGCCAGCAGACCTCTGGACAGGGGAAAAAGAGAGACCCAGTACTTC	CASRPLDRGKRETQYF
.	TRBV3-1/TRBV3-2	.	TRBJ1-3	TGTGCCAGCAGCCAAGAAGGACCCAGGAGGGGGGGTTCTTCGGGAAACACCATATATTTT	CASSQEGPRRGGSSGNTIYF
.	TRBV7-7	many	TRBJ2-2	TGTGCTAGCAGCCCAGGGAACACCGGGGAGCTGTTTTTT	CASSPGNTGELFF
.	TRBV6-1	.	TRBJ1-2	TGTGCCAGCAGTGAAGTCCTCAACTATGGCTACACCTTC	CASSEVLNYGYTF